This passage covers 12 T cell receptor beta chains from one sample sequenced in a study of OX40 agonist ivuxolimab in advanced cancers. Measured with immunoSEQ multiplex PCR; TCRdb has only the in-frame clones, and not every one. The repertoire has roughly 66,000 clones, less than 90% of them found once; the top ten carry over 2%. The material was CD4+ or CD8+ T cells sorted from blood, obtained in a trial of the OX40 agonist ivuxolimab. The receptors stem from an adult with an advanced solid tumor such as melanoma, head and neck, liver or kidney cancer.

The J gene is TRBJ2-3, the V gene TRBV29-1, with no clear D. CDR1 is SQVTM, CDR2 ANQGSEA, per germline. Trimming removed 3 bases from V and 6 bases from J, with 13 bases in between. This CDR3 spans 13 amino acids. CDR3 protein: CSVETQAADTQYF. CDR3 DNA sequence: TGCAGCGTTGAGACCCAGGCCGCGGATACGCAGTATTTT.

This clone came up once. This could be a read error, since a much larger clone is one nucleotide away. V and J are TRBV25-1 and TRBJ1-3, with D unresolved. CDR3 length equals 15 residues. CDR1 and CDR2 from the germline V gene are MGHDK and SYGVNS. Here the CDR3 DNA reads TGTGCCGGCAGTGAATACGGGAGCTCTGGAAACACCATATATTTT. This codes for CAGSEYGSSGNTIYF.

The chain recombines TRBV9 with TRBJ2-1; 9 positions agree with TRBD2. Germline-derived CDR1 and CDR2 are SGDLS and YYNGEE. V dropped 1 base and J dropped 3; count of bases not matched to a gene: 11. The CDR3 is 18 amino acids. The CDR3 coding sequence is TGTGCCAGCAGCGTAAGGGGCGGCCTAGCGGGACACTACAATGAGCAGTTCTTC. This encodes CASSVRGGLAGHYNEQFF.

The genes are TRBV7-2 and TRBJ2-7; D perhaps matches TRBD1 (5 bases). CDR1 and CDR2 from the germline V gene are SGHTA and FQGNSA. This CDR3 has 14 amino acids. The ends were cut back, 5 bases at V and 4 bases at J, with 15 bases in the middle. In DNA form, the CDR3 reads TGTGCCAGCAGCCCCCCGGTCCAGGGATACGAGCAGTACTTC. Translated: CASSPPVQGYEQYF.

This sequence joins TRBV10-3 and TRBJ2-3; D gene ambiguous. V dropped 10 bases and J dropped 6 bases, with 11 bases sitting between them. CDR3 length: 11 residues. Germline CDR1 ENHRY, CDR2 SYGVKD. CDR3 coding DNA: TGTGCCAGCATTTTCGGGGATACGCAGTATTTT. It encodes CASIFGDTQYF.

The chain couples TRBV15 to TRBJ2-1, with unresolved D. Between the trimmed V and J ends, which lost 1 base and 8 bases, there was a span of 18 bases. This CDR3 is 16 amino acids long. The germline CDR1 and CDR2 sequences are LNHNV and YYDKDF (reference sequence). CDR3 bases: TGTGCCACCAGCAGAGTTCAGCTAGGCCCCAGGTATGAGCAGTTCTTC. As protein: CATSRVQLGPRYEQFF.

In DNA form, the CDR3 reads TGTGCCAGCAGTTTTTCGACTAGCGGGAGTAATGAGCAGTTCTTC. Translated: CASSFSTSGSNEQFF. The V call is TRBV28, the J call TRBJ2-1; TRBD2 matches at 12 bases. CDR3 size: 15 residues. V was clipped by 3 bases and J by 7 bases; unmatched bases: 4. CDR1 MDHEN and CDR2 SYDVKM come from the germline V gene. Full variable domain (outside the CDR3, taken from reference TRBV28 and TRBJ2-1): DVKVTQSSRYLVKRTGEKVFLECVQDMDHENMFWYRQDPGLGLRLIYFSYDVKMKEKGDIPEGYSVSREKKERFSLILESASTNQTSMYLCASSFSTSGSNEQFFGPGTRLTVL.

The V gene is TRBV6-5, the J gene TRBJ2-7, with TRBD1 identical over 9 bases. Germline V gene sequence: CDR1 MNHEY, CDR2 SVGAGI. There are 15 residues in the CDR3. After removal of 2 bases from V and 2 bases from J, the junction contained 4 bases not matched to a gene. The CDR3 DNA reads TGTGCCAGCAGTTACGGGACAGGGTACGCCTACGAGCAGTACTTC. It translates to CASSYGTGYAYEQYF.

The chain couples TRBV14 to TRBJ2-5, with D maybe TRBD1 (7 bases). V was clipped by 3 bases and J by 4 bases, with 15 bases between them. The CDR3 consists of 15 residues. CDR1 is SGHDN and CDR2 is FVKESK in the germline V gene. For the CDR3, the DNA is TGTGCCAGCAGCCAGGGACTGACAGGGCGAGAGACCCAGTACTTC. Encoded protein: CASSQGLTGRETQYF.

The chain is built from TRBV9 and TRBJ1-3; 10 bases agree with TRBD1. V lost 3 bases and J lost 3; bases outside the gene matches: 6. Germline loops: CDR1 SGDLS, CDR2 YYNGEE. This CDR3 comprises 16 residues. The CDR3 coding sequence is TGTGCCAGCAGCGCGGACAGGGGGTATGATGGAAACACCATATATTTT. Residues: CASSADRGYDGNTIYF.

The chain uses TRBV19 and TRBJ2-7, with 8 bases lining up with TRBD2. Unmatched junction bases numbered 19, after V lost 3 bases and J lost 3 bases. The CDR3 runs to 19 residues. CDR1 and CDR2 from the germline V gene are LNHDA and SQIVND (reference sequence). CDR3 protein: CASSIRRSGLVTGSYEQYF. As DNA, the CDR3 is TGTGCCAGTAGTATTCGAAGATCGGGACTAGTAACCGGAAGCTACGAGCAGTACTTC.

This clone was recorded only once. The V gene is TRBV7-7, the J gene TRBJ2-2; D is possibly TRBD1 (6 bases). Germline CDR1 reads SSHAT; CDR2 reads FNYEAQ (reference sequence). Trimming pared 1 base from V and 3 bases from J, leaving 12 bases between. The CDR3 sequence is 16 residues long. The CDR3 region is CASSLGSGADTGELFF. CDR3 bases: TGTGCCAGCAGCTTAGGGTCAGGGGCGGACACCGGGGAGCTGTTTTTT. Full variable domain (remainder filled in from reference TRBV7-7 and TRBJ2-2): GAGVSQSPRYKVTKRGQDVTLRCDPISSHATLYWYQQALGQGPEFLTYFNYEAQPDKSGLPSDRFSAERPEGSISTLTIQRTEQRDSAMYRCASSLGSGADTGELFFGEGSRLTVL.